The 3 T cell receptor beta chains below all came from one sample that was sequenced in a study of cytotoxic CD8 clonotypes in ibrutinib-treated CLL. Sequenced by immunoSEQ multiplex PCR; TCRdb stores in-frame clones only, minus some. The sample holds roughly 150,000 clones, around nine tenths seen once. The material sequenced was PBMCs, taken at disease progression, from a patient treated with ibrutinib. Source of these receptors: a human donor with chronic lymphocytic leukemia.

In its sample, this clone was seen a few times. The chain employs TRBV6-1 and TRBJ1-2; D uncertain. Trimming cost V 8 bases and J 4 bases, with 17 bases left between them. The V gene's germline CDR1 is MNHNS and CDR2 SASEGT. The CDR3 has 14 residues. The CDR3 DNA sequence: TGTGCCAGCTCCCTGGATGGGTCCCTCTATGGCTACACCTTC. Translation gives CASSLDGSLYGYTF.

V is TRBV6-6 and J is TRBJ1-5, with TRBD1 identical over 10 bases. Trimming at V came to 5 bases and at J to 6 bases, leaving 10 bases not matched to a gene. From germline, CDR1 is MNHNY and CDR2 SVGAGI (reference sequence). The CDR3 contains 16 residues. The CDR3 DNA reads TGTGCCAGCAGTCGGATTAAGGGACAGGGGAGTCAGCCCCAGCATTTT. This encodes CASSRIKGQGSQPQHF.

This sequence joins TRBV21-1 and TRBJ2-7; the table calls TRBD2, which could not be checked here. TRBV21-1 is reported as a pseudogene. The CDR3 covers 13 residues. The CDR3 spells CASSTGRVYEQYF. CDR3 bases: TGTGCCAGCAGCACCGGGAGGGTATACGAGCAGTACTTC.